This record covers a single T cell receptor beta chain. The sample has other DNA sequences that encode this CDR3 too. This entry belongs to a study of blood T cell repertoires in COVID-19. At the level of the study: Whether acute or convalescent, the COVID-19 samples came from the United States, Italy and Spain. In each case, the material was cDNA or gDNA derived from T cells, B-cell-depleted T cells, or PBMCs.

In the original workflow: Estimates of nucleated cell counts were drawn from the amplification of reference gene primers. Using immunoSEQ multiplex PCR, the repertoire was profiled, and TCRdb retains in-frame clones only, with some absent. D and trimming come from the DNA, and the V and J calls and clone size come from that table. The sample lists some 210,000 clones; just over 90% were seen once. The sample taken for sequencing was peripheral blood. The sequence was obtained from a man aged 25-40 years with acute or convalescent COVID-19.

The CDR3 DNA is TGTGCCAGCAGTTTCAGTGGGAACACTGAAGCTTTCTTT. Protein: CASSFSGNTEAFF. The V gene is TRBV12-3 or TRBV12-4, the J gene TRBJ1-1; D is undetermined. This CDR3 is built from 13 residues. Deletions cut 3 bases from V and 1 base from J, with 6 bases between.